One sample yielded the 6 T cell receptor beta chains listed below, sequenced in a study of identical twins. One entry per CDR3 protein results from TCRdb running MiXCR on the 5' RACE reads. The sample consists of approximately 890,000 distinct CDR3 sequences, approximately 13% of them appearing once. In addition, the sample was reused for a study of yellow fever vaccine responses in identical twins.

Sequencing input: PBMCs. These receptor sequences come from a woman aged 18-29 years in good health.

V usage is TRBV6-1 and J usage is TRBJ2-1, with unresolved D. Germline CDR1 reads MNHNS; CDR2 reads SASEGT. CDR3 length equals 13 residues. V shed 6 bases and J shed 6 bases, with 12 bases lying between them. The CDR3 coding sequence is TGTGCCAGCAGCCAACCATACTTCAATGAGCAGTTCTTC. Residues: CASSQPYFNEQFF.

The rearrangement uses TRBV5-1 and TRBJ1-1; D gene ambiguous. The germline V and J ends were trimmed by 0 bases and 6 bases, with 18 bases remaining between them. Germline CDR1 and CDR2: SGHRS and YFSETQ. CDR3 length: 16 amino acids. CDR3 in amino acids: CASSLVTASPNAEAFF. As DNA, the CDR3 is TGCGCCAGCAGCTTGGTTACAGCGTCGCCCAATGCTGAAGCTTTCTTT.

This clonotype appeared a few times. The rearrangement joins TRBV20-1 to TRBJ2-3; 16 bases line up with TRBD2. Trimming removed 0 bases from V and 3 bases from J; junction bases left unmatched: 3. CDR1 is DFQATT and CDR2 is SNEGSKA in the germline V gene (reference sequence). The CDR3 sequence is 17 residues long. As DNA, the CDR3 is TGCAGTGCTAGAGACCCGGGACTAGCGGGGGGGACAGATACGCAGTATTTT. Protein sequence: CSARDPGLAGGTDTQYF.

This clonotype turned up a few times. The genes are TRBV6-1 and TRBJ1-6; D gene ambiguous. Looked up from germline, CDR1 is MNHNS and CDR2 is SASEGT. V was shortened by 2 bases and J by 7 bases, with 9 bases between the two germline ends. The CDR3 runs to 14 residues. The CDR3 coding sequence is TGTGCCAGCAGTGAAAGGGCGGAAAATTCACCCCTCCACTTT. Protein sequence: CASSERAENSPLHF.

This clonotype was seen at least ten times. The chain links TRBV12-3 or TRBV12-4 to TRBJ2-6, with D possibly being TRBD2 (6 bases). There are 16 residues in the CDR3. Trimming stripped 6 bases from V and 5 bases from J, with 17 bases between. The CDR3 DNA reads as TGTGCCAGCAGCCCCGGAGGGGTTATGAGGGCCAACGTCCTGACTTTC. Translation: CASSPGGVMRANVLTF.

The chain couples TRBV5-6 to TRBJ1-1, with TRBD1 identical over 11 bases. The CDR3 has 16 residues. V lost 4 bases to trimming and J lost 5 bases; unmatched junction nucleotides: 10. CDR1 and CDR2 from the germline V gene are SGHDT and YYEEEE. DNA for the CDR3: TGTGCCAGCAGCCTACCCGGGACAGGGGGTCGGACTGAAGCTTTCTTT. This translates into CASSLPGTGGRTEAFF.